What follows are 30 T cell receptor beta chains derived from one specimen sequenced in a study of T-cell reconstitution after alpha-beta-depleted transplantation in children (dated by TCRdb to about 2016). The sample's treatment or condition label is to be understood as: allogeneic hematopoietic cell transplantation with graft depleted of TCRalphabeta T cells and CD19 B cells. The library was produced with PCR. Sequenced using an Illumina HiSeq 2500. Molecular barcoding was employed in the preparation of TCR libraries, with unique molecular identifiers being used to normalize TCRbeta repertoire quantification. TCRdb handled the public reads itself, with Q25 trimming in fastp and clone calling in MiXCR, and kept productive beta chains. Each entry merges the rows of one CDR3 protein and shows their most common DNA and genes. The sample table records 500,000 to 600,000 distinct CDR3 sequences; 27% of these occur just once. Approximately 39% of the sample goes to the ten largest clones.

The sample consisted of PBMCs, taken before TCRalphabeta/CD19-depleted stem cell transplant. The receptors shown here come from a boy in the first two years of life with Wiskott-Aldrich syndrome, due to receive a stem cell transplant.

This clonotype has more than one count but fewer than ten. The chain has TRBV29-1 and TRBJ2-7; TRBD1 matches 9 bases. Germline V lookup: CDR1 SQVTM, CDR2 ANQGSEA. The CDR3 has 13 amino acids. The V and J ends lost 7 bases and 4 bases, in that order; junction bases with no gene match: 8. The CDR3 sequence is CSASTGGEYEQYF. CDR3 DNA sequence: TGCAGCGCTTCGACAGGGGGAGAGTACGAGCAGTACTTC.

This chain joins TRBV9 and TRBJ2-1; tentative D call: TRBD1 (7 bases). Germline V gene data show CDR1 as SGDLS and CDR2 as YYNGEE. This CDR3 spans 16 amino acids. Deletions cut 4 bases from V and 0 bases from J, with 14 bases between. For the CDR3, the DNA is TGTGCCAGCAGCCTTCAGGGGGGTCTCTCCTACAATGAGCAGTTCTTC. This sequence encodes CASSLQGGLSYNEQFF.

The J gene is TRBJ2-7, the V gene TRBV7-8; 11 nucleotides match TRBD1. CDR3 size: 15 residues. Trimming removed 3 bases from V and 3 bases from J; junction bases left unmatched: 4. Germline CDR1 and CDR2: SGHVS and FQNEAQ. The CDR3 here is CASSFAGTGGYEQYF. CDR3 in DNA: TGTGCCAGCAGCTTCGCCGGGACAGGGGGCTACGAGCAGTACTTC.

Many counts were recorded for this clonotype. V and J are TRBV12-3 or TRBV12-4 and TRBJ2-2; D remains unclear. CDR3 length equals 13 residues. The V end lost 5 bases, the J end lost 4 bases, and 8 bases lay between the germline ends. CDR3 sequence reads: CASSLLVTGELFF. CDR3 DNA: TGTGCCAGCAGTCTCCTCGTCACCGGGGAGCTGTTTTTT.

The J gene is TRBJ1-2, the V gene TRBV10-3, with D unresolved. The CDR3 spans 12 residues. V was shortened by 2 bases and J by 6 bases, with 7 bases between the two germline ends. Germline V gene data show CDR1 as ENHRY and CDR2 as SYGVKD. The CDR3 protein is CAISEAAHGYTF. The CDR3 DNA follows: TGTGCCATCAGTGAGGCTGCACATGGCTACACCTTC.

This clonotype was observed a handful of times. CDR3 nucleotide sequence: TGCGCCAGCAGCTCGGAGGGACTAGCGGGAACAGGGCAGTACTTC. The encoded protein is CASSSEGLAGTGQYF. This sequence joins TRBV5-1 and TRBJ2-7; 13 nucleotides agree with TRBD2. J was trimmed by 9 bases and V by 3 bases; bases with no gene match: 9. CDR3 length equals 15 residues. CDR1 is SGHRS, CDR2 YFSETQ, per germline.

CDR3: CASSLRRNYEQYF. DNA for the CDR3: TGTGCCAGCAGCTTAAGGAGAAACTACGAGCAGTACTTC. V and J are TRBV7-2 and TRBJ2-7; D ambiguous. The germline gives CDR1 SGHTA, CDR2 FQGNSA. V dropped 2 bases and J dropped 3 bases, with 8 bases sitting between them. CDR3 length: 13 amino acids.

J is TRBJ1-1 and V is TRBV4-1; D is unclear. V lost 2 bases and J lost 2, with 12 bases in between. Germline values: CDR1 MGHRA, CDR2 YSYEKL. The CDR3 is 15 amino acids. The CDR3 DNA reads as TGCGCCAGCAGCCAACAAGTTTCATATAACACTGAAGCTTTCTTT. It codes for CASSQQVSYNTEAFF.

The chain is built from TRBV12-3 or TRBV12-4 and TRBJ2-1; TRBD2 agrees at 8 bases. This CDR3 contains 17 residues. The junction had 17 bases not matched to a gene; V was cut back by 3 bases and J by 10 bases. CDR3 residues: CASSLFLGGSGTTEQFF. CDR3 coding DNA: TGTGCCAGCAGTTTGTTCCTTGGCGGTAGCGGGACTACCGAGCAGTTCTTC.

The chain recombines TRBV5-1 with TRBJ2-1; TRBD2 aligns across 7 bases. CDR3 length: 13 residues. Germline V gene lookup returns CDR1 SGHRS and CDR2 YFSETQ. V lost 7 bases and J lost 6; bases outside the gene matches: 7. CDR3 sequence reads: CASAGVSGNEQFF. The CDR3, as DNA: TGCGCCAGCGCGGGAGTAAGCGGCAATGAGCAGTTCTTC.

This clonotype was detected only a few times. The CDR3, as DNA: TGTGCCAGCAGCCAGGGACAGTACACCGGGGAGCTGTTTTTT. Translated: CASSQGQYTGELFF. The gene calls are TRBV6-1 and TRBJ2-2; 7 bases align to TRBD1. The V gene's germline CDR1 is MNHNS and CDR2 SASEGT. The CDR3 has 14 amino acids. Trimming cost V 6 bases and J 3 bases; bases outside gene matches: 4.

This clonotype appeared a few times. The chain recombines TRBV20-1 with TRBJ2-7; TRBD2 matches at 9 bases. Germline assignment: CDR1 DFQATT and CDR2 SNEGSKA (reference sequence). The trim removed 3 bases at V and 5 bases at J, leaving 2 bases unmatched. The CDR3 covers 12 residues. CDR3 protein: CSASLAGNEQYF. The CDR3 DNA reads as TGCAGTGCTAGCCTAGCGGGAAACGAGCAGTACTTC.

CDR3 sequence reads: CAGGLAGEEDTQYF. DNA for the CDR3: TGTGCCGGGGGCCTAGCGGGAGAGGAAGATACGCAGTATTTT. The genes are TRBV2 and TRBJ2-3, with TRBD2 matching 10 bases. The CDR3 contains 14 residues. Unmatched junction bases numbered 10, after V lost 11 bases and J lost 5 bases. Germline values: CDR1 SNHLY, CDR2 FYNNEI.

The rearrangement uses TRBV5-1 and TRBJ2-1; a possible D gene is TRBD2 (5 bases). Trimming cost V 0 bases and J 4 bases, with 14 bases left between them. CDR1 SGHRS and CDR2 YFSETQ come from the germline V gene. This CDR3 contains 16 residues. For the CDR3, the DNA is TGCGCCAGCAGCTTGGCCGAGGGCGGGTTATACAATGAGCAGTTCTTC. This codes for CASSLAEGGLYNEQFF.

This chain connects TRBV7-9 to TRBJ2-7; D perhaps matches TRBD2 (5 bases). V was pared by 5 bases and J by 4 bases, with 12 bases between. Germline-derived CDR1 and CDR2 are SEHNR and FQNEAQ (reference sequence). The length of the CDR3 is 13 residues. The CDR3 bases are TGTGCCAGCAGCGCCGCCGAGCGGTACGAGCAGTACTTC. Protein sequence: CASSAAERYEQYF.

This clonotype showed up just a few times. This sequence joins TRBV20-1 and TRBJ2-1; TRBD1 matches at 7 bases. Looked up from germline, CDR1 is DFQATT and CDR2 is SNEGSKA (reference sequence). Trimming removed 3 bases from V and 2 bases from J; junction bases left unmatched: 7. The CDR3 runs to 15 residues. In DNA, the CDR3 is TGCAGTGCTAGTTCGGGACAGATAACCTACAATGAGCAGTTCTTC. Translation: CSASSGQITYNEQFF.

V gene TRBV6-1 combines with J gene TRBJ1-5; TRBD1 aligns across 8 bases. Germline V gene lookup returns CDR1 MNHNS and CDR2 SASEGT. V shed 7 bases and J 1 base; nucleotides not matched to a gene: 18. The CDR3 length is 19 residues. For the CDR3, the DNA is TGTGCCAGCACCACCAGTTGGCCAGGGGGCGGATCGAGCAATCAGCCCCAGCATTTT. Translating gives CASTTSWPGGGSSNQPQHF.

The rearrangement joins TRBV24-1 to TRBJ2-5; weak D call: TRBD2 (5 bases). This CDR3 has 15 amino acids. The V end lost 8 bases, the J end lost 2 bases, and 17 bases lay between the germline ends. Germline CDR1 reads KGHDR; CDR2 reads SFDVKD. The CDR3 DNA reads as TGTGCCACCATCCAAAACCTAGCAGATCAAGAGACCCAGTACTTC. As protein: CATIQNLADQETQYF.

CDR3 nucleotides: TGCGCCAGCAGCTTCCCGGGCGGGGAGCTGTTTTTT. It is translated as CASSFPGGELFF. The chain carries TRBV5-1 and TRBJ2-2; D is uncertain. Per the germline V gene, CDR1 is SGHRS and CDR2 is YFSETQ. V was pared by 2 bases and J by 7 bases, with 6 bases between. The CDR3 is 12 amino acids.

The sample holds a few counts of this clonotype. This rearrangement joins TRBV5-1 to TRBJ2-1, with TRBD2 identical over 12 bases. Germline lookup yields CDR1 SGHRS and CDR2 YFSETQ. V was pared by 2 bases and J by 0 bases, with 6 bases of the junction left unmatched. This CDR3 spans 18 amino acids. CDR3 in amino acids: CASSFLAGGPPSYNEQFF. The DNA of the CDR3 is TGCGCCAGCAGCTTTCTAGCGGGAGGGCCCCCCTCCTACAATGAGCAGTTCTTC.

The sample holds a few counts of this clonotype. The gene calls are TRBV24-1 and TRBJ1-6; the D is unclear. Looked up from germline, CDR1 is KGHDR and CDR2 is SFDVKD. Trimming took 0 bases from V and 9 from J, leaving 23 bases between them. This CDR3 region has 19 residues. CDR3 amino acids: CATSDLVSSPLLWGSPLHF. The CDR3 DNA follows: TGTGCCACCAGTGATTTGGTTTCCAGCCCTTTGCTCTGGGGTTCACCCCTCCACTTT.

The CDR3 spells CASSQPQGREDTEAFF. In nucleotides, the CDR3 is TGCGCCAGCAGCCAGCCCCAGGGCAGGGAGGACACTGAAGCTTTCTTT. The chain carries TRBV4-1 and TRBJ1-1; possible D gene TRBD1, 5 bases. The CDR3 has 16 amino acids. Between the trimmed V and J ends, which lost 3 bases and 3 bases, there was a span of 17 bases. CDR1 is MGHRA, CDR2 YSYEKL, per germline.

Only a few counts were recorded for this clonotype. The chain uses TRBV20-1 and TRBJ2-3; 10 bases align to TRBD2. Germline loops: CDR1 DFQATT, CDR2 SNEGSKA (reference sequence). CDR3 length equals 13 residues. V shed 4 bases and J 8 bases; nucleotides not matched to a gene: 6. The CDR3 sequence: CSATGTSDRTQYF. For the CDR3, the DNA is TGCAGTGCTACCGGGACTAGCGATCGTACGCAGTATTTT.

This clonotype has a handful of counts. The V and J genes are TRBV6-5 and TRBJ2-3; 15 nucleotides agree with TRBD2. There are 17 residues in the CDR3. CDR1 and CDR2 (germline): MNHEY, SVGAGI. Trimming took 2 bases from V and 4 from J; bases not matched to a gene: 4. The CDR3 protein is CASSYMGLAGGADTQYF. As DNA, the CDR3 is TGTGCCAGCAGTTACATGGGACTAGCGGGAGGTGCAGATACGCAGTATTTT.

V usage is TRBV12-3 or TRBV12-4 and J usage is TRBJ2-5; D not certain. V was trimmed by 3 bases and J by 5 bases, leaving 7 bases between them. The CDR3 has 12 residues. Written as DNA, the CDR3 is TGTGCCAGCAGTTTCCAGAGGGAGACCCAGTACTTC. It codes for CASSFQRETQYF.

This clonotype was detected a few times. The CDR3 reads CASSQRGRDSNTEAFF. The CDR3 coding sequence is TGTGCCAGCAGCCAACGGGGCCGGGACTCGAACACTGAAGCTTTCTTT. The V call is TRBV3-1, the J call TRBJ1-1; D might be TRBD1 (5 bases). CDR1 is LGHDT, CDR2 YNNKEL, per germline (reference sequence). The V end lost 2 bases, the J end lost 1 base, and 14 bases lay between the germline ends. The CDR3 totals 16 residues.

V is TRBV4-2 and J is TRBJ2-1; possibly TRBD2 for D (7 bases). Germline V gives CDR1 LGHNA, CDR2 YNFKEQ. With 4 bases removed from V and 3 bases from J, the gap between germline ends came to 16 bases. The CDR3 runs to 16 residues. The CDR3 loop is CASSPLRGEGYNEQFF. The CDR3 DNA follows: TGTGCCAGCAGCCCCCTGAGGGGGGAGGGCTACAATGAGCAGTTCTTC.

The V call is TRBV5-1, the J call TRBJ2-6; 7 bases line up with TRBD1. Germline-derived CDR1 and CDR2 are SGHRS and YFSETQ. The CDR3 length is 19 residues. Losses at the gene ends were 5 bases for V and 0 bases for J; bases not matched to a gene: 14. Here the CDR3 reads CASRYGMDRNPSGANVLTF. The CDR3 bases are TGCGCCAGCAGATATGGTATGGACAGGAATCCCTCTGGGGCCAACGTCCTGACTTTC.

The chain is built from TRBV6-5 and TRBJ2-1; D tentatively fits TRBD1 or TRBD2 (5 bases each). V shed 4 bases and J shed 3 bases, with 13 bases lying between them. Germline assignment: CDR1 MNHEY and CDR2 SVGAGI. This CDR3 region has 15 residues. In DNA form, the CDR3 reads TGTGCCAGCAGTTTTATGGGGGTTCTCTACAATGAGCAGTTCTTC. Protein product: CASSFMGVLYNEQFF.

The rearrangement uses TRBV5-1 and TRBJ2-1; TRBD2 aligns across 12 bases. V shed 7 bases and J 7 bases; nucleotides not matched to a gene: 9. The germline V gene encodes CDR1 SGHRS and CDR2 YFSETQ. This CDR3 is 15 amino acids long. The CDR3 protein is CASATSGSPGNEQFF. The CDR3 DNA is TGCGCCAGCGCGACTAGCGGGAGTCCTGGAAATGAGCAGTTCTTC.